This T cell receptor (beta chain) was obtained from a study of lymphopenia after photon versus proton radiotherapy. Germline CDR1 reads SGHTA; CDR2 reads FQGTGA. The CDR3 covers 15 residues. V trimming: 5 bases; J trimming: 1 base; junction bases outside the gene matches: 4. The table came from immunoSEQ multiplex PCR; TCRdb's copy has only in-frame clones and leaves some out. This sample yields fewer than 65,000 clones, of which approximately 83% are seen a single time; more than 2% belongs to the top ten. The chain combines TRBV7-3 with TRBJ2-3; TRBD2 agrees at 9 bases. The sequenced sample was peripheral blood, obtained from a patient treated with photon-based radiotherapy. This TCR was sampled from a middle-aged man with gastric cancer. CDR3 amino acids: CASSGGGAGTDTQYF. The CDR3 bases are TGTGCCAGCAGCGGCGGGGGGGCTGGCACAGATACGCAGTATTTT. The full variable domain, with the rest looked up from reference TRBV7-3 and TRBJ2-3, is GAGVSQTPSNKVTEKGKYVELRCDPISGHTALYWYRQSLGQGPEFLIYFQGTGAADDSGLPNDRFFAVRPEGSVSTLKIQRTERGDSAVYLCASSGGGAGTDTQYFGPGTRLTVL.